Shown below are 22 T cell receptor beta chains from a single sample sequenced in a study of T cells after yellow fever vaccination. TCRdb itself ran the 5' RACE reads through MiXCR, one entry per CDR3 protein. The data show about 630,000 distinct CDR3 sequences, with 9% to 15% seen just once and under 15% held by the top ten. The sample here was PBMCs, taken on the day of the yellow fever booster vaccination. Receptors originate from a man aged 25-40 years who received the YFV17D yellow fever vaccine.

In this sample, this clonotype turned up a few times. The rearrangement uses TRBV29-1 and TRBJ2-5; D is possibly TRBD1 (5 bases). The germline gives CDR1 SQVTM, CDR2 ANQGSEA. Trimming took off 2 bases at V and 2 bases at J, with 6 bases between the two ends. The CDR3 loop spans 12 amino acids. The CDR3 DNA is TGCAGCGTTGAAAGACAGCAAGAGACCCAGTACTTC. Protein sequence: CSVERQQETQYF.

This clonotype was counted a few times. The chain is built from TRBV3-1 and TRBJ2-7, with D possibly matching TRBD1 (6 bases). V gave up 5 bases and J gave up 10 bases, with 15 bases separating them. The CDR3 totals 12 residues. The V gene's germline CDR1 is LGHDT and CDR2 YNNKEL (reference sequence). CDR3: CASSESRDIQYF. CDR3 nucleotide sequence: TGTGCCAGCAGCGAATCCCGGGACATCCAGTACTTC.

This clonotype was found many times. The chain links TRBV7-9 to TRBJ2-2; D unresolved. V was cut by 1 base and J by 6 bases, with 6 bases left in between. Germline lookup yields CDR1 SEHNR and CDR2 FQNEAQ (reference sequence). The CDR3 spans 13 residues. As DNA, the CDR3 is TGTGCCAGCAGCTTAGTTGGGCCCGGGGAGCTGTTTTTT. Its translation is CASSLVGPGELFF.

This clonotype appeared a few times. The chain joins TRBV5-1 to TRBJ1-1; D ambiguous. V was shortened by 2 bases and J by 0 bases, with 20 bases between the two germline ends. Germline values: CDR1 SGHRS, CDR2 YFSETQ. The CDR3 runs 18 residues. Written as DNA, the CDR3 is TGCGCCAGCAGCTTATTGGCAGATCTTAGCCCTATGAACACTGAAGCTTTCTTT. Translated, it gives CASSLLADLSPMNTEAFF.

This clonotype was seen more than once but under ten times. This sequence joins TRBV4-2 and TRBJ2-7; D is unresolved. In germline, CDR1 is LGHNA, CDR2 YNFKEQ. The CDR3 consists of 15 residues. The V and J ends lost 0 bases and 3 bases respectively, with 12 bases between them. The CDR3 is CASSQDGRPFYEQYF. In DNA, the CDR3 is TGTGCCAGCAGCCAAGATGGACGGCCCTTCTACGAGCAGTACTTC.

Only a few counts were recorded for this clonotype. The V gene is TRBV5-1, the J gene TRBJ2-3; D may match TRBD1 or TRBD2 (5 bases each). The CDR3 consists of 17 residues. Germline assignment: CDR1 SGHRS and CDR2 YFSETQ. Trimming pared 2 bases from V and 4 bases from J, leaving 20 bases between. CDR3 region: CASSFFSGQSRADTQYF. The CDR3 DNA sequence: TGCGCCAGCAGCTTTTTCTCGGGGCAGAGCCGGGCAGATACGCAGTATTTT.

This chain joins TRBV14 and TRBJ2-3; D call uncertain. V gave up 3 bases and J gave up 1 base, with 11 bases separating them. CDR3 length: 15 residues. Germline lookup yields CDR1 SGHDN and CDR2 FVKESK. CDR3 sequence (DNA): TGTGCCAGCAGCCATATGAGAACTGGCACAGATACGCAGTATTTT. Translated: CASSHMRTGTDTQYF.

There are a few counts of this clonotype. This chain uses TRBV6-2 or TRBV6-3 with TRBJ2-1, with 8 nucleotides matching TRBD2. This CDR3 comprises 15 residues. The V gene end was trimmed by 6 bases and the J gene end by 7 bases; junction bases not matched to a gene: 11. Germline values: CDR1 MNHEY, CDR2 SVGEGT. CDR3 nucleotide sequence: TGTGCCAGCAGCGATGGACTAGCAGATGGGAATGAGCAGTTCTTC. This gives the protein CASSDGLADGNEQFF.

The rearrangement uses TRBV4-3 and TRBJ2-7, with D unresolved. CDR1 LGHNA and CDR2 YSLEER come from the germline V gene. CDR3 length equals 14 residues. Trimming shortened V by 3 bases and J by 6 bases, and 15 bases separated the two germline ends. Here the CDR3 DNA reads TGCGCCAGCAGCCATCAGGAAGGGTATCTCGAGCAGTACTTC. Amino acids: CASSHQEGYLEQYF.

This chain joins TRBV9 and TRBJ2-7, with 7 bases that match TRBD2. Per germline, CDR1 SGDLS and CDR2 YYNGEE. This CDR3 has 13 amino acids. Trimming at V came to 0 bases and at J to 3 bases, leaving 0 bases not matched to a gene. CDR3 DNA: TGTGCCAGCAGCGTAGGGGACTACTACGAGCAGTACTTC. It is translated as CASSVGDYYEQYF.

The chain recombines TRBV20-1 with TRBJ2-7; a weak D match, TRBD1 (6 bases). Trimming pared 7 bases from V and 5 bases from J, leaving 15 bases between. Germline V gene lookup returns CDR1 DFQATT and CDR2 SNEGSKA (reference sequence). This CDR3 contains 12 residues. The CDR3 region is CSGGRKTHEQYF. The CDR3 DNA is TGCAGTGGGGGGCGGAAGACGCACGAGCAGTACTTC.

The chain carries TRBV3-1 and TRBJ1-1; the D is unclear. The CDR3 consists of 13 residues. The V and J ends lost 3 bases and 6 bases respectively, with 11 bases between them. Germline V gene sequence: CDR1 LGHDT, CDR2 YNNKEL (reference sequence). CDR3 sequence (DNA): TGTGCCAGCAGCCACACCGACGAATCTGAAGCTTTCTTT. Protein product: CASSHTDESEAFF.

This clonotype was observed a handful of times. This chain links TRBV18 with TRBJ2-7; D ambiguous. Trimming removed 6 bases from V and 5 bases from J, with 14 bases in between. Per the germline V gene, CDR1 is KGHSH and CDR2 is LQKENI. This CDR3 has 13 amino acids. CDR3 residues: CASSLAWRNEQYF. For the CDR3, the DNA is TGTGCCAGCTCTCTTGCTTGGCGAAACGAGCAGTACTTC.

Only a few counts were recorded for this clonotype. CDR3 sequence (DNA): TGTGCCAGCAGCCCCCCCTTTCGTGGCTCTGAAGCTTTCTTT. Translation gives CASSPPFRGSEAFF. The gene calls are TRBV9 and TRBJ1-1; no firm D call. From germline, CDR1 is SGDLS and CDR2 YYNGEE. V was clipped by 4 bases and J by 6 bases, with 16 bases between them. This CDR3 has 14 amino acids.

The chain has TRBV10-2 and TRBJ2-5, with TRBD2 matching 8 bases. The J segment lost 5 bases and the V segment lost 2 bases, leaving 10 bases of the junction unmatched. The CDR3 contains 16 residues. Germline CDR1 WSHSY, CDR2 SAAADI. CDR3 in DNA: TGCGCCAGCAGTGAGCCTTTCGCGGGAGGAAAGGAGACCCAGTACTTC. The encoded protein is CASSEPFAGGKETQYF.

Ten or more counts support this clonotype. The chain links TRBV12-3 or TRBV12-4 to TRBJ2-7; D unclear. Trimming shortened V by 3 bases and J by 0 bases, and 6 bases separated the two germline ends. This CDR3 has 13 amino acids. The chain's CDR3 is CASSFGGSYEQYF. The CDR3 region has the DNA TGTGCCAGCAGTTTCGGCGGCTCCTACGAGCAGTACTTC.

V usage is TRBV14 and J usage is TRBJ2-7, with 7 bases identical to TRBD1. Trimming took 4 bases from V and 2 from J; bases not matched to a gene: 8. The CDR3 totals 15 residues. The germline gives CDR1 SGHDN, CDR2 FVKESK. As DNA, the CDR3 is TGTGCCAGCAGCCCCGCGGCAACAGGGGCCTACGAGCAGTACTTC. It encodes CASSPAATGAYEQYF.

The sample holds a few counts of this clonotype. The rearrangement links TRBV7-9 to TRBJ1-4; maybe TRBD1 (5 bases). Germline V CDR1 and CDR2: SEHNR, FQNEAQ (reference sequence). V lost 2 bases, J lost 8 bases, and 9 bases lay in between. The CDR3 extends over 13 amino acids. The CDR3 sequence is CASSLSGYEKLFF. DNA for the CDR3: TGTGCCAGCAGCTTATCAGGGTACGAAAAACTGTTTTTT.

There are many counts of this clonotype. The chain is built from TRBV12-3 or TRBV12-4 and TRBJ2-7, with a possible D match to TRBD1 (5 bases). The CDR3 loop spans 13 amino acids. V lost 6 bases and J 4 bases, leaving 13 bases between the germline ends. The CDR3 here is CASRRSGAYEQYF. The CDR3 bases are TGTGCCAGCAGGAGGAGTGGGGCATACGAGCAGTACTTC.

In its sample, this clonotype was seen a few times. The genes are TRBV20-1 and TRBJ2-1; the match to TRBD2 covers 11 bases. Germline assignment: CDR1 DFQATT and CDR2 SNEGSKA (reference sequence). With V trimmed by 1 base and J by 0 bases, 2 bases remained unmatched. CDR3 length: 16 amino acids. CDR3 protein: CSARGGLAGSYNEQFF. Written as DNA, the CDR3 is TGCAGTGCTAGAGGAGGACTAGCGGGCTCCTACAATGAGCAGTTCTTC.

There are a few counts of this clonotype. V and J are TRBV20-1 and TRBJ2-7; 7 positions agree with TRBD2. Trimming took 2 bases from V and 6 from J; bases not matched to a gene: 7. The CDR3 runs 13 residues. Germline-derived CDR1 and CDR2 are DFQATT and SNEGSKA (reference sequence). The CDR3 is CSARWEGLGEQYF. CDR3 in DNA: TGCAGTGCTAGATGGGAGGGCCTGGGCGAGCAGTACTTC.

The rearrangement links TRBV10-3 to TRBJ2-5; TRBD1 or TRBD2 may be the D gene (5 bases each). This CDR3 region has 14 residues. The germline gives CDR1 ENHRY, CDR2 SYGVKD. Trimming took off 3 bases at V and 2 bases at J, with 10 bases between the two ends. This chain's CDR3 is CAISERGGQETQYF. CDR3 coding DNA: TGTGCCATCAGTGAAAGGGGCGGGCAAGAGACCCAGTACTTC.